The entry below gives a single T cell receptor beta chain sequence along with its context. Its antigen is undetermined. This sample was taken from a study of shared clonotypes between healthy human individuals. Looking at the study overall: Each donor contributed plates that comprised three CD4 naive, three CD4 memory, two CD8 naive and one CD8 memory.

Germline trimming cut 4 bases from V and 5 bases from J; bases unmatched to any gene: 5. Germline V lookup: CDR1 SGHRS, CDR2 YFSETQ. The length of the CDR3 is 15 residues. Study results and limitations: Generally, naive subsets came out with larger estimated richness than memory subsets. Incompleteness in sorted-subset sequencing, despite large depth, was shown by rarefaction.

Profiling relied on immunoSEQ multiplex PCR, and the TCRdb table lists in-frame clones only, not all of them. The sample gives some 2.1 million clones, approximately 94% of which show up once; more than 0.95% is in the top ten. CD45RO-negative cells were positively selected for CCR7, leaving out terminally differentiated effector memory CD45RA+ cells. The chain carries TRBV5-1 and TRBJ2-2; 10 bases agree with TRBD2. What was sequenced was naive CD8+ T cells sorted from blood. The TCR was taken from a man younger than 35 in good health. Written as DNA, the CDR3 is TGCGCCAGCAGCCTAGCGGGAGCACGGACCGGGGAGCTGTTTTTT. Protein sequence: CASSLAGARTGELFF.